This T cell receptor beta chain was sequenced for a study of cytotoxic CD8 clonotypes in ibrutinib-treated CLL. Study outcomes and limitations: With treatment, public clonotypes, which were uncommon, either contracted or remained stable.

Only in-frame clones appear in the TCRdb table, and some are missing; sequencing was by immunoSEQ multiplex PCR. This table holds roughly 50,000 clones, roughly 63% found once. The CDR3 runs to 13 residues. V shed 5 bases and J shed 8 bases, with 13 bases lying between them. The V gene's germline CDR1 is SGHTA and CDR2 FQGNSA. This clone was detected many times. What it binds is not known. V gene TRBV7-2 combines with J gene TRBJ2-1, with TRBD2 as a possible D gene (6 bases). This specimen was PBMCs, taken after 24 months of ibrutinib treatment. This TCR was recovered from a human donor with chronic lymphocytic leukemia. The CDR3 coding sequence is TGTGCCAGCAGCCTTGGGACTCCTGATGAGCAGTTCTTC. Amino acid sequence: CASSLGTPDEQFF.